This T cell receptor (beta chain) was retrieved from a study of cytomegalovirus exposure and HLA in healthy donors. Each of the donors was a healthy bone marrow donor. Germline CDR1 reads SEHNR; CDR2 reads FQNEAQ (reference sequence). Trimming cost V 1 base and J 1 base, with 13 bases left between them. This CDR3 spans 16 amino acids. Vbeta (60) and Jbeta (13) primers were used in the PCR. Profiling relied on immunoSEQ multiplex PCR, and the TCRdb table lists in-frame clones only, not all of them. Among some 110,000 clones listed, under 80% were seen once. This chain links TRBV7-9 with TRBJ2-5; D may be TRBD2 (6 bases). Sequenced material: PBMCs. The TCR was taken from a woman aged 45 to 65 in good health and CMV-seropositive. The CDR3 region has the DNA TGTGCCAGCAGCTTAGGGGGACTCCTGATCCAAGAGACCCAGTACTTC. Translated: CASSLGGLLIQETQYF.